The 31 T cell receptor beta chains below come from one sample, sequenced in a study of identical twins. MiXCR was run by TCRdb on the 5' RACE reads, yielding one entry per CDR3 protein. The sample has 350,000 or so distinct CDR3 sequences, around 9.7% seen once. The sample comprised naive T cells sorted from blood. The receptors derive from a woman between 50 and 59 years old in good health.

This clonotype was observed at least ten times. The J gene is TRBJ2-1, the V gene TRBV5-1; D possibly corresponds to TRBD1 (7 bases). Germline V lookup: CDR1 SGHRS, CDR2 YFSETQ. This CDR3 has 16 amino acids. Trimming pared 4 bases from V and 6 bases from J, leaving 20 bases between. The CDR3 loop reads CASSPQAGQGVNEQFF. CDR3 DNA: TGCGCCAGCAGCCCACAGGCGGGGCAGGGGGTCAATGAGCAGTTCTTC.

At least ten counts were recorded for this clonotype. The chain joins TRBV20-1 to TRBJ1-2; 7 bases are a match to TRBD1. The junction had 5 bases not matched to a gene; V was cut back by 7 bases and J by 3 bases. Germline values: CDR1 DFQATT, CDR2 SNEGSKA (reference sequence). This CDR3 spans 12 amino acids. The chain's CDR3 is CSGTGNHYGYTF. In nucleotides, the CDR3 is TGCAGTGGGACAGGCAATCACTATGGCTACACCTTC.

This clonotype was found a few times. Here the CDR3 DNA reads TGCGCCAGCAGTCCACTAGCGGGGGGGTTCTACAATGAGCAGTTCTTC. Protein: CASSPLAGGFYNEQFF. The chain joins TRBV4-1 to TRBJ2-1, with 13 bases fitting TRBD2. Germline CDR1 MGHRA, CDR2 YSYEKL. Unmatched junction bases numbered 5, after V lost 6 bases and J lost 3 bases. The CDR3 runs 16 residues.

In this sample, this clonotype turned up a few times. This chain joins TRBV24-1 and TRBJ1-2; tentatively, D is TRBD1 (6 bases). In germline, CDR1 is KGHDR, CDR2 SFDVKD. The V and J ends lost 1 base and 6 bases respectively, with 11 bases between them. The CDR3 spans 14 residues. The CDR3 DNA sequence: TGTGCCACCAGTGATTTTACAGGGATCGATGGCTACACCTTC. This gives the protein CATSDFTGIDGYTF.

The CDR3 region is CASLRDRGSNRPFF. CDR3 in DNA: TGTGCCAGCCTCCGGGACAGGGGATCTAACCGTCCGTTCTTC. This chain connects TRBV12-3 or TRBV12-4 to TRBJ2-1; 10 bases fit TRBD1. Trimming removed 8 bases from V and 15 bases from J; junction bases left unmatched: 16. The CDR3 length is 14 residues.

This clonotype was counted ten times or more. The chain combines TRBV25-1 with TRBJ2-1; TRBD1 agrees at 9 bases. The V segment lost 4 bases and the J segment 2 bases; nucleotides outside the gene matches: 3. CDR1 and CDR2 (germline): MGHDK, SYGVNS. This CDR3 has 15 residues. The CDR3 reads CASSGRTGAYNEQFF. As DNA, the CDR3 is TGTGCCAGCAGTGGGAGGACAGGGGCCTACAATGAGCAGTTCTTC.

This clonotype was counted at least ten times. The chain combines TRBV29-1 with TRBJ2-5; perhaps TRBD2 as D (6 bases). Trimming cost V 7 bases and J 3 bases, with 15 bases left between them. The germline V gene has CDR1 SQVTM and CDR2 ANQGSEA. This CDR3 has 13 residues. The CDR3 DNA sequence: TGCAGCGCCCGCCCTGGACTAAAAGAGACCCAGTACTTC. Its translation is CSARPGLKETQYF.

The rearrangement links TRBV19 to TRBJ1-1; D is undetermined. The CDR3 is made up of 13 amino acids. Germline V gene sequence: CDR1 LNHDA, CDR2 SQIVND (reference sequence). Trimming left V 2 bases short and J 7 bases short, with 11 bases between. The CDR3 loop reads CASSIMEGNEAFF. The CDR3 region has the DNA TGTGCCAGTAGTATAATGGAGGGTAATGAAGCTTTCTTT. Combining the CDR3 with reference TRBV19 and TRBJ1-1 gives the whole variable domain DGGITQSPKYLFRKEGQNVTLSCEQNLNHDAMYWYRQDPGQGLRLIYYSQIVNDFQKGDIAEGYSVSREKKESFPLTVTSAQKNPTAFYLCASSIMEGNEAFFGQGTRLTVV.

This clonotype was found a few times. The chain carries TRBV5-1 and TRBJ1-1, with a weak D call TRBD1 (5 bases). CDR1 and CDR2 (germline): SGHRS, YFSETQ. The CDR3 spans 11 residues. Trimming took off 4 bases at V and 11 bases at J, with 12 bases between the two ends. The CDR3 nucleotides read TGCGCCAGCAGCGAGGGACTGGGGGCTTTCTTT. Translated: CASSEGLGAFF.

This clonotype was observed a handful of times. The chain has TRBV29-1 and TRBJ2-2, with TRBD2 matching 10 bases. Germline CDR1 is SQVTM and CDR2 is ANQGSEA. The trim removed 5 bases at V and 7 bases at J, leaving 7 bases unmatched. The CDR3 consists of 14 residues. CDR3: CSVLIAGGHGELFF. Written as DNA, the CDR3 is TGCAGCGTTCTAATAGCGGGAGGCCACGGGGAGCTGTTTTTT.

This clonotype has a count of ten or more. The CDR3 DNA reads as TGCGCCAGCAGCTTAGGGACGCAGATATACAATGAGCAGTTCTTC. Translation gives CASSLGTQIYNEQFF. The chain employs TRBV5-1 and TRBJ2-1; D tentatively reads TRBD1 or TRBD2 (5 bases each). Trimming removed 2 bases at V and 4 bases at J, with 13 bases between. The germline V gene has CDR1 SGHRS and CDR2 YFSETQ. The CDR3 sequence is 15 residues long.

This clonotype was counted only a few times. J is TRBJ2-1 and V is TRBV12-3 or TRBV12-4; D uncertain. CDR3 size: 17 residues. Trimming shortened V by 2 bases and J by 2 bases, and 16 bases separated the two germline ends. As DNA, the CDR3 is TGTGCCAGCAGTTTATACCCGTTAGGATTCCCCTACAATGAGCAGTTCTTC. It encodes CASSLYPLGFPYNEQFF.

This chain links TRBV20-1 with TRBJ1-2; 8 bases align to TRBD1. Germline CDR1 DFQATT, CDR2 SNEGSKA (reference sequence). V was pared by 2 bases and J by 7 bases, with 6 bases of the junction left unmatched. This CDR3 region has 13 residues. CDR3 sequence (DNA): TGCAGTGCTAGACCTTCCAGGGGGCCTGGCTACACCTTC. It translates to CSARPSRGPGYTF.

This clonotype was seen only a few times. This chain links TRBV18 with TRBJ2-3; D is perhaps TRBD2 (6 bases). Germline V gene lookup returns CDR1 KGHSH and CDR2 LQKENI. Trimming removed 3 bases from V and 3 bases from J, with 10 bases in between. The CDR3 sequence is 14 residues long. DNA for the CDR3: TGTGCCAGCTCACCGGCTAGCGCAACAGATACGCAGTATTTT. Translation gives CASSPASATDTQYF.

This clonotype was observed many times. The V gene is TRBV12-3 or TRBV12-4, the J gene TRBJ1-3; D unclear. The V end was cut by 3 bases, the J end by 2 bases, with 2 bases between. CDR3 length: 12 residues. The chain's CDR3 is CASSLTGNTIYF. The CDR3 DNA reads TGTGCCAGCAGTTTGACTGGAAACACCATATATTTT.

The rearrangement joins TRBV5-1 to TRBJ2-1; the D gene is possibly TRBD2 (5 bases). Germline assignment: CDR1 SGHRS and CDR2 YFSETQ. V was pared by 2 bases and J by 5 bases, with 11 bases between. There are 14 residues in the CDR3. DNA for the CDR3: TGCGCCAGCAGCTTAGCGGCGCGAAACAATGAGCAGTTCTTC. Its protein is CASSLAARNNEQFF.

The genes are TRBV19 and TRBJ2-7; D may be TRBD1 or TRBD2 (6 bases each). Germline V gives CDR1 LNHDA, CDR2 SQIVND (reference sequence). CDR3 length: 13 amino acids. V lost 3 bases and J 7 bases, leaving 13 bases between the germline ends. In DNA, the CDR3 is TGTGCCAGTAGTATGAGGAAGGGGGGTGAGCAGTACGTC. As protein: CASSMRKGGEQYV.

The CDR3 protein is CATRPGTGFYQPQHF. The DNA for the CDR3 is TGTGCCACCCGGCCCGGGACAGGATTTTATCAGCCCCAGCATTTT. V is TRBV15 and J is TRBJ1-5; 8 nucleotides line up with TRBD1. Per germline, CDR1 LNHNV and CDR2 YYDKDF (reference sequence). The J segment lost 5 bases and the V segment lost 8 bases, leaving 11 bases of the junction unmatched. There are 15 residues in the CDR3.

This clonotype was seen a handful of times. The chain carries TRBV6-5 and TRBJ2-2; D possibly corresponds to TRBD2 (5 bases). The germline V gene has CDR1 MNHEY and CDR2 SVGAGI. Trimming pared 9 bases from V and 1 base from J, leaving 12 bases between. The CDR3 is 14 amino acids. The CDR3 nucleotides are TGTGCCAGTCGGGAATTGGGGAACACCGGGGAGCTGTTTTTT. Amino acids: CASRELGNTGELFF.

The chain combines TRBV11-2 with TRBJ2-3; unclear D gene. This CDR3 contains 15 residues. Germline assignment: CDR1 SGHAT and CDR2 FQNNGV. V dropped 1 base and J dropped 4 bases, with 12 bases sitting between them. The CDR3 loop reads CASSLAASPADTQYF. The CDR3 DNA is TGTGCCAGCAGCTTAGCCGCCAGCCCCGCAGATACGCAGTATTTT.

The CDR3 is CSARRGGAGGNTIYF. CDR3 coding DNA: TGCAGTGCTAGACGAGGGGGGGCTGGCGGAAACACCATATATTTT. V gene TRBV20-1 combines with J gene TRBJ1-3; TRBD1 is a possible D gene (6 bases). This CDR3 is 15 amino acids long. Per the germline V gene, CDR1 is DFQATT and CDR2 is SNEGSKA (reference sequence). V shed 2 bases and J shed 4 bases, with 15 bases lying between them.

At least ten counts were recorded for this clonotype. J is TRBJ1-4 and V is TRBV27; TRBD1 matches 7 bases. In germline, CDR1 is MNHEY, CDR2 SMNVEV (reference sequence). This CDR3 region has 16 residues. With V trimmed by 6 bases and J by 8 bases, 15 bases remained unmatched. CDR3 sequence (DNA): TGTGCCAGCAGACCCGACAGGGCCCCAAAGCCCGAAAAACTGTTTTTT. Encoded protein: CASRPDRAPKPEKLFF.

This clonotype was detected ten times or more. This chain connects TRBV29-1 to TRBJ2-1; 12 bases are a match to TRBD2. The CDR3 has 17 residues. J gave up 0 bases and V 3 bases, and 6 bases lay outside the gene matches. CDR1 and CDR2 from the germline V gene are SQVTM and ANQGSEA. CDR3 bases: TGCAGCGTTGAGAGGACTAGCGGGACCGTCTCCTACAATGAGCAGTTCTTC. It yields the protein CSVERTSGTVSYNEQFF.

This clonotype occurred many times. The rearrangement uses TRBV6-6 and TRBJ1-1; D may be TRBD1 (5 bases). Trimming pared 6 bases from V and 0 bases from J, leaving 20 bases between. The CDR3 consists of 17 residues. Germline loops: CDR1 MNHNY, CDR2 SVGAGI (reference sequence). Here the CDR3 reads CASRIIGRGLVNTEAFF. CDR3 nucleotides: TGTGCCAGCAGAATAATTGGTAGGGGTTTAGTGAACACTGAAGCTTTCTTT.

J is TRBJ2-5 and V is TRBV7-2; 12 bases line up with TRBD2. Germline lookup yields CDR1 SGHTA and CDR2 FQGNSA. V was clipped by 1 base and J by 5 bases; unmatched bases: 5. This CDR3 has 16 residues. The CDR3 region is CASSLGGLAGWETQYF. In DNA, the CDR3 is TGTGCCAGCAGCTTAGGTGGACTAGCGGGATGGGAGACCCAGTACTTC. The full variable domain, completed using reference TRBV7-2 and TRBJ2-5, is GAGVSQSPSNKVTEKGKDVELRCDPISGHTALYWYRQSLGQGLEFLIYFQGNSAPDKSGLPSDRFSAERTGGSVSTLTIQRTQQEDSAVYLCASSLGGLAGWETQYFGPGTRLLVL.

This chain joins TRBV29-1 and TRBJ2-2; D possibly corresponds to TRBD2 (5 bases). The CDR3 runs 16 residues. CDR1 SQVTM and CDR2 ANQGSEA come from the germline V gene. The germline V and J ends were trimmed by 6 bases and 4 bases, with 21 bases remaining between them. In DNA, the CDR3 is TGCAGCGTGCCGGACTTGGAGACGGGCCTCACCGGGGAGCTGTTTTTT. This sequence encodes CSVPDLETGLTGELFF.

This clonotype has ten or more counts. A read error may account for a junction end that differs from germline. Here the CDR3 reads CASSFNTAGVF. CDR3 DNA sequence: TGTGCCAGCAGCTTTAATACGGCGGGGGTCTTC. This chain uses TRBV7-9 with TRBJ2-1, with 7 bases fitting TRBD2. Germline V gene sequence: CDR1 SEHNR, CDR2 FQNEAQ (reference sequence). The CDR3 length is 11 residues.

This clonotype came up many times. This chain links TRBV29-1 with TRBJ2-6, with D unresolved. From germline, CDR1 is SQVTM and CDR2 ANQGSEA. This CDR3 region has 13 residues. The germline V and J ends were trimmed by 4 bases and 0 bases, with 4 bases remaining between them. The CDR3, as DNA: TGCAGCGTTGCTTACTCTGGGGCCAACGTCCTGACTTTC. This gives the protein CSVAYSGANVLTF.

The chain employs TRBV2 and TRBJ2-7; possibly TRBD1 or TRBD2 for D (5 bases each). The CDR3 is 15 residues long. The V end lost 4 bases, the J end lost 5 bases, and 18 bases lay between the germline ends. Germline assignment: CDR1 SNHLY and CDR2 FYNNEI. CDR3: CASSGGDSKLDEQYF. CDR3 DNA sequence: TGTGCCAGCAGTGGAGGGGATAGTAAATTGGACGAGCAGTACTTC.

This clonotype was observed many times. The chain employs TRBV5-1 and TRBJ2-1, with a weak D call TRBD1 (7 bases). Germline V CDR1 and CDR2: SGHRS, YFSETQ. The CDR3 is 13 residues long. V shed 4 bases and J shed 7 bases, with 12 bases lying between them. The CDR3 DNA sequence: TGCGCCAGCAGCACGCAGGGGGGAAATGAGCAGTTCTTC. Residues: CASSTQGGNEQFF.

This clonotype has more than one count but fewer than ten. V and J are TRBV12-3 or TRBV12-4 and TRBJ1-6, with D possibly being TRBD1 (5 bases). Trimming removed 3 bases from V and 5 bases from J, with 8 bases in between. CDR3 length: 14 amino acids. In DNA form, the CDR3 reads TGTGCCAGCAGTTTGGGGGGAGATAATTCACCCCTCCACTTT. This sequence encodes CASSLGGDNSPLHF.